These 30 T cell receptor beta chains were all obtained from the same sample, sequenced in a study of blood T cell repertoires in COVID-19. This table comes from immunoSEQ multiplex PCR, and its TCRdb copy is limited to in-frame clones, with some not included. The sample records around 260,000 clones, around 90% being singletons. What was sequenced was PBMCs or T cells enriched from blood (not recorded which). These receptors were collected from a woman aged 25-40 years who had recovered from COVID-19.

The rearrangement links TRBV5-4 to TRBJ1-1, with D perhaps TRBD1 (6 bases). The CDR3 consists of 17 residues. Looked up from germline, CDR1 is SGHNT and CDR2 is YYREEE (reference sequence). Between the trimmed V and J ends, which lost 4 bases and 4 bases, there was a span of 23 bases. The CDR3 DNA is TGTGCCAGCAGCCTACTTACAGGGCCCCCTCTGGGCACTGAAGCTTTCTTT. Translating it yields CASSLLTGPPLGTEAFF.

The chain uses TRBV5-6 and TRBJ2-5; 8 bases are a match to TRBD2. The CDR3 is 14 amino acids. In germline, CDR1 is SGHDT, CDR2 YYEEEE. V trimming: 4 bases; J trimming: 5 bases; junction bases outside the gene matches: 7. CDR3 loop: CASSLGTRGETQYF. The DNA of the CDR3 is TGTGCCAGCAGCCTAGGGACTAGGGGGGAGACCCAGTACTTC.

The rearrangement uses TRBV18 and TRBJ1-6; unclear D gene. Trimming removed 2 bases at V and 7 bases at J, with 12 bases between. CDR1 is KGHSH and CDR2 is LQKENI in the germline V gene. There are 15 residues in the CDR3. The DNA for the CDR3 is TGTGCCAGCTCACCATATGAGGGCCGCAATTCACCCCTCCACTTT. This sequence encodes CASSPYEGRNSPLHF.

The chain recombines TRBV9 with TRBJ1-3; D remains unclear. Trimming left V 3 bases short and J 4 bases short, with 14 bases between. The CDR3 covers 15 residues. CDR1 and CDR2 from the germline V gene are SGDLS and YYNGEE. The chain's CDR3 is CASSAAGPEGNTIYF. CDR3 nucleotide sequence: TGTGCCAGCAGCGCAGCGGGCCCAGAGGGAAACACCATATATTTT. The full variable domain, its missing parts supplied by reference TRBV9 and TRBJ1-3, is DSGVTQTPKHLITATGQRVTLRCSPRSGDLSVYWYQQSLDQGLQFLIQYYNGEERAKGNILERFSAQQFPDLHSELNLSSLELGDSALYFCASSAAGPEGNTIYFGEGSWLTVV.

This rearrangement joins TRBV3-1 (or the pseudogene TRBV3-2) to TRBJ2-1, with 8 bases that match TRBD2. Losses at the gene ends were 5 bases for V and 2 bases for J; bases not matched to a gene: 8. Germline CDR1 reads LGHDT; CDR2 reads YNNKEL (reference sequence). The CDR3 has 16 amino acids. CDR3 bases: TGTGCCAGCAGCTATATAGCGGGACACACCTACAATGAGCAGTTCTTC. Its protein product is CASSYIAGHTYNEQFF.

The J gene is TRBJ1-1, the V gene TRBV30; D perhaps matches TRBD1 (6 bases). The ends were cut back, 2 bases at V and 0 bases at J, with 13 bases in the middle. Germline CDR1 GTSNPN, CDR2 SVGIG (reference sequence). This CDR3 comprises 15 residues. CDR3 amino acids: CAWSTDRLMNTEAFF. CDR3 nucleotide sequence: TGTGCCTGGAGTACCGACAGGTTAATGAACACTGAAGCTTTCTTT.

This chain uses TRBV2 with TRBJ2-5, with 8 bases aligning to TRBD1. The CDR3 length is 16 residues. Germline V gene sequence: CDR1 SNHLY, CDR2 FYNNEI. Trimming cost V 0 bases and J 1 base; bases outside gene matches: 4. CDR3 amino acids: CASSEALGTGQETQYF. As DNA, the CDR3 is TGTGCCAGCAGTGAAGCGCTAGGGACAGGCCAAGAGACCCAGTACTTC.

This clone occurred a few times. In DNA, the CDR3 is TGTGCCAGCAGCTTAAGGGACAGAGGCACCGGGGAGCTGTTTTTT. It codes for CASSLRDRGTGELFF. The J gene is TRBJ2-2, the V gene TRBV7-2, with 7 bases aligning to TRBD1. The J segment lost 4 bases and the V segment lost 2 bases, leaving 4 bases of the junction unmatched. The length of the CDR3 is 15 residues. Per germline, CDR1 SGHTA and CDR2 FQGNSA.

The V call is TRBV4-3, the J call TRBJ2-1; 7 bases are a match to TRBD2. There are 17 residues in the CDR3. With V trimmed by 0 bases and J by 2 bases, 7 bases remained unmatched. Germline V lookup: CDR1 LGHNA, CDR2 YSLEER. DNA of the CDR3: TGCGCCAGCAGCCAAGATCATAGTGGGACTACCTACAATGAGCAGTTCTTC. Protein product: CASSQDHSGTTYNEQFF.

This chain links TRBV15 with TRBJ2-6, with D hard to call. The CDR3 sequence is 19 residues long. Per germline, CDR1 LNHNV and CDR2 YYDKDF (reference sequence). Trimming pared 0 bases from V and 1 base from J, leaving 16 bases between. CDR3 coding DNA: TGTGCCACCAGCAGAGATCCCCTAGGCGACTTGTCTGGGGCCAACGTCCTGACTTTC. It codes for CATSRDPLGDLSGANVLTF. Full variable domain (rest looked up from reference TRBV15 and TRBJ2-6): DAMVIQNPRYQVTQFGKPVTLSCSQTLNHNVMYWYQQKSSQAPKLLFHYYDKDFNNEADTPDNFQSRRPNTSFCFLDIRSPGLGDTAMYLCATSRDPLGDLSGANVLTFGAGSRLTVL.

This clone was counted between two and nine times. The V and J genes are TRBV11-2 and TRBJ2-1, with D possibly TRBD2 on 6 matching bases. The CDR3 covers 15 residues. Germline V gene sequence: CDR1 SGHAT, CDR2 FQNNGV. V lost 4 bases and J lost 4, with 14 bases in between. The CDR3 sequence: CASSSRSTSYNEQFF. CDR3 DNA: TGTGCCAGCAGCTCGCGCTCGACTAGTTACAATGAGCAGTTCTTC.

The V and J genes are TRBV19 and TRBJ1-5; unclear D gene. The CDR3 has 15 amino acids. V lost 3 bases and J 0 bases, leaving 9 bases between the germline ends. Germline V gene data show CDR1 as LNHDA and CDR2 as SQIVND (reference sequence). The CDR3 DNA sequence: TGTGCCAGTAGTATTCTAGTCGATAGCAATCAGCCCCAGCATTTT. It yields the protein CASSILVDSNQPQHF.

The chain joins TRBV6-2 or TRBV6-3 to TRBJ2-2; TRBD1 agrees at 7 bases. The CDR3 is made up of 14 amino acids. The germline CDR1 and CDR2 sequences are MNHEY and SVGEGT. With 5 bases clipped from V and 5 bases from J, the junction kept 5 bases outside the gene matches. CDR3 sequence reads: CASSTGVLTGELFF. CDR3 coding DNA: TGTGCCAGCAGTACAGGGGTTTTAACCGGGGAGCTGTTTTTT.

V is TRBV5-6 and J is TRBJ1-6; D remains unclear. Germline CDR1 is SGHDT and CDR2 is YYEEEE. CDR3 length: 15 amino acids. V dropped 6 bases and J dropped 3 bases, with 13 bases sitting between them. CDR3 DNA sequence: TGTGCCAGCACTCCAGCACCGGGCTATAATTCACCCCTCCACTTT. As protein: CASTPAPGYNSPLHF.

The chain links TRBV27 to TRBJ2-1; TRBD2 aligns across 10 bases. The germline V gene has CDR1 MNHEY and CDR2 SMNVEV (reference sequence). V dropped 0 bases and J dropped 9; count of bases not matched to a gene: 11. This CDR3 comprises 17 residues. The CDR3 spells CASSLSVASGGGGEQFF. In DNA, the CDR3 is TGTGCCAGCAGTTTATCTGTTGCTAGCGGGGGAGGTGGTGAGCAGTTCTTC.

This clone appeared a single time. The chain joins TRBV6-2 or TRBV6-3 to TRBJ1-2; 7 bases match TRBD1. CDR3 length equals 17 residues. The ends lost 2 bases at V and 4 bases at J; junction bases unmatched: 13. Germline values: CDR1 MNHEY, CDR2 SVGEGT. CDR3 bases: TGTGCCAGCAGTTACGGTCTAATTGAAGGGGGCTCCTATGGCTACACCTTC. This translates into CASSYGLIEGGSYGYTF.

For this clone: One junction end does not reproduce the germline sequence, and a read error may be involved. This rearrangement joins TRBV7-7 to TRBJ1-2; TRBD1 matches at 7 bases. The CDR3 is 14 amino acids. The germline V gene has CDR1 SSHAT and CDR2 FNYEAQ (reference sequence). The CDR3 sequence: CASSEETGNYGYTF. DNA of the CDR3: TGTGCTAGCAGCGAAGAGACAGGGAACTATGGCTACACCTTC.

The chain uses TRBV29-1 and TRBJ2-1, with a possible D match to TRBD1 (7 bases). Germline V gives CDR1 SQVTM, CDR2 ANQGSEA. This CDR3 has 16 residues. Deletions cut 5 bases from V and 3 bases from J, with 20 bases between. The CDR3 protein is CSVSTSRDRFYNEQFF. DNA of the CDR3: TGCAGCGTTAGTACTAGCCGGGACAGATTCTACAATGAGCAGTTCTTC.

The chain links TRBV28 to TRBJ2-7; tentative D call: TRBD2 (5 bases). V was clipped by 3 bases and J by 0 bases, with 12 bases between them. This CDR3 region has 15 residues. Germline lookup yields CDR1 MDHEN and CDR2 SYDVKM. The CDR3 nucleotides read TGTGCCAGCAGTTTGATAACCGGGAACTCCTACGAGCAGTACTTC. Translation: CASSLITGNSYEQYF. The whole variable domain, remainder taken from reference TRBV28 and TRBJ2-7, is DVKVTQSSRYLVKRTGEKVFLECVQDMDHENMFWYRQDPGLGLRLIYFSYDVKMKEKGDIPEGYSVSREKKERFSLILESASTNQTSMYLCASSLITGNSYEQYFGPGTRLTVT.

This chain connects TRBV7-8 to TRBJ1-3; 7 bases agree with TRBD1. With 5 bases clipped from V and 1 base from J, the junction kept 8 bases outside the gene matches. Germline-derived CDR1 and CDR2 are SGHVS and FQNEAQ. The CDR3 runs 16 residues. CDR3 nucleotide sequence: TGTGCCAGCAGCCCCCTTTCGACAGGGTCTGGAAACACCATATATTTT. Protein sequence: CASSPLSTGSGNTIYF.

The rearrangement joins TRBV19 to TRBJ1-4; a weak D match, TRBD1 (6 bases). V lost 3 bases to trimming and J lost 12 bases, with 8 bases between them. This CDR3 has 11 residues. Germline V gives CDR1 LNHDA, CDR2 SQIVND (reference sequence). The CDR3 protein is CASSIDRQLFF. In nucleotides, the CDR3 is TGTGCCAGTAGTATTGACAGGCAACTGTTTTTT.

The rearrangement uses TRBV28 and TRBJ2-7, with 8 bases that match TRBD1. V lost 7 bases and J lost 6; bases outside the gene matches: 14. This CDR3 has 15 amino acids. Germline V lookup: CDR1 MDHEN, CDR2 SYDVKM. CDR3: CASTFSGGAYSEQYF. CDR3 DNA: TGTGCCAGCACCTTTTCAGGGGGCGCGTACTCCGAGCAGTACTTC.

J is TRBJ2-5 and V is TRBV28; 13 bases fit TRBD2. The CDR3 covers 15 residues. Germline CDR1 and CDR2: MDHEN and SYDVKM. V lost 5 bases to trimming and J lost 4 bases; unmatched junction nucleotides: 4. In DNA form, the CDR3 reads TGTGCCAGCAGTCCAGGACTAGCGGGAGCAGAGACCCAGTACTTC. Translating it yields CASSPGLAGAETQYF.

This sequence joins TRBV15 and TRBJ2-1; TRBD2 is a possible D gene (6 bases). From germline, CDR1 is LNHNV and CDR2 YYDKDF (reference sequence). This CDR3 is built from 17 residues. V gave up 5 bases and J gave up 1 base, with 18 bases separating them. CDR3 amino acids: CATSPSLGGDSYNEQFF. The CDR3 nucleotides read TGTGCCACCAGCCCCAGCCTGGGCGGGGATTCCTACAATGAGCAGTTCTTC.

The V and J genes are TRBV7-6 and TRBJ1-1, with 10 positions matching TRBD1. Germline-derived CDR1 and CDR2 are SGHVS and FNYEAQ. The CDR3 is 14 amino acids. V shed 4 bases, J shed 6 bases, and the junction held 5 bases outside the gene matches. The CDR3 spells CASSSTGGFAEAFF. The CDR3 DNA reads TGTGCCAGCAGCTCGACAGGGGGCTTCGCTGAAGCTTTCTTT.

The chain recombines TRBV4-1 with TRBJ2-7, with D hard to call. The CDR3 is made up of 15 amino acids. V was trimmed by 0 bases and J by 5 bases, leaving 14 bases between them. The germline V gene has CDR1 MGHRA and CDR2 YSYEKL. CDR3 sequence: CASSQDPATSNEQYF. The DNA of the CDR3 is TGCGCCAGCAGCCAAGACCCAGCGACCTCGAACGAGCAGTACTTC.

This chain links TRBV9 with TRBJ1-1; D unclear. V lost 0 bases and J lost 0, with 6 bases in between. The CDR3 runs to 14 residues. CDR1 and CDR2 (germline): SGDLS, YYNGEE. The CDR3 protein is CASSVDILNTEAFF. The CDR3 nucleotides are TGTGCCAGCAGCGTAGATATATTGAACACTGAAGCTTTCTTT. The whole variable domain, filled in from reference TRBV9 and TRBJ1-1, reads DSGVTQTPKHLITATGQRVTLRCSPRSGDLSVYWYQQSLDQGLQFLIQYYNGEERAKGNILERFSAQQFPDLHSELNLSSLELGDSALYFCASSVDILNTEAFFGQGTRLTVV.

The rearrangement uses TRBV6-2 or TRBV6-3 and TRBJ2-1, with a weak D call TRBD2 (6 bases). This CDR3 contains 12 residues. The germline gives CDR1 MNHEY, CDR2 SVGEGT. Trimming left V 2 bases short and J 9 bases short, with 8 bases between. CDR3 residues: CASSYGGTEQFF. In nucleotides, the CDR3 is TGTGCCAGCAGTTACGGAGGGACTGAGCAGTTCTTC.

CDR3 loop: CASSSTAGLGYEQYF. The CDR3 coding sequence is TGTGCCAGCAGCTCCACGGCGGGACTAGGATACGAGCAGTACTTC. The chain joins TRBV5-4 to TRBJ2-7, with 8 bases matching TRBD2. This CDR3 contains 15 residues. With 3 bases clipped from V and 4 bases from J, the junction kept 9 bases outside the gene matches. Germline V gives CDR1 SGHNT, CDR2 YYREEE (reference sequence).

The chain carries TRBV28 and TRBJ2-1, with TRBD2 identical over 10 bases. The CDR3 is 16 amino acids. CDR1 and CDR2 from the germline V gene are MDHEN and SYDVKM. Trimming at V came to 6 bases and at J to 5 bases, leaving 10 bases not matched to a gene. CDR3 in amino acids: CASRPPVGLADNEQFF. The CDR3, as DNA: TGTGCCAGCAGACCCCCCGTAGGACTAGCGGACAATGAGCAGTTCTTC. Full variable domain (outside the CDR3, taken from reference TRBV28 and TRBJ2-1): DVKVTQSSRYLVKRTGEKVFLECVQDMDHENMFWYRQDPGLGLRLIYFSYDVKMKEKGDIPEGYSVSREKKERFSLILESASTNQTSMYLCASRPPVGLADNEQFFGPGTRLTVL.